This TCR beta chain was identified during a study of blood T cell repertoires in COVID-19. Background on the study: T cells, B-cell-depleted T cells, or PBMCs supplied cDNA or gDNA.

In the study's own analysis: Amplified reference gene primers provided the basis for estimating nucleated cell counts. TCRdb's copy holds only in-frame clones and misses some; the assay was immunoSEQ multiplex PCR. The DNA gave D and trimming, while V, J and clone size come from that table. The sample carries roughly 100,000 clones, 87% recorded once. V lost 3 bases and J lost 2, with 10 bases in between. The CDR3 has 14 residues. Germline CDR1 is MNHNS and CDR2 is SASEGT. Sequencing used peripheral blood. This TCR was recovered from a man over 45 in a cohort sampled during active COVID-19. This sequence joins TRBV6-1 and TRBJ1-2; tentative D call: TRBD1 (6 bases). The CDR3 region is CASSDADRNYGYTF. CDR3 sequence (DNA): TGTGCCAGCAGTGACGCCGACAGGAACTATGGCTACACCTTC.